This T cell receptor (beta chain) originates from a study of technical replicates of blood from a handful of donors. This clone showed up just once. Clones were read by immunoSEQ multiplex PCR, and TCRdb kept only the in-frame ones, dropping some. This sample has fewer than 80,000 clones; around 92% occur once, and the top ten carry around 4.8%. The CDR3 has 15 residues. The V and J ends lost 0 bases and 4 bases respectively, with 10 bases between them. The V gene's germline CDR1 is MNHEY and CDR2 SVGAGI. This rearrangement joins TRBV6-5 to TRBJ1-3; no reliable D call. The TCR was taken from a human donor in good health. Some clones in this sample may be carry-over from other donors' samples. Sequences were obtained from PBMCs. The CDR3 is CASSYSSGLGNTIYF. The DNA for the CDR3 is TGTGCCAGCAGTTACTCCTCAGGCTTGGGAAACACCATATATTTT.